The 26 T cell receptor beta chains given below trace back to one sample, sequenced in a study of beta chain features in type 1 diabetes. Their specific antigens are unknown. Expressed TCRB transcripts were sequenced because the entire RNA isolate underwent reverse transcription. Clones were read by immunoSEQ multiplex PCR, and TCRdb kept only the in-frame ones, dropping some. Altogether about 400,000 clones are present, 10% to 15% being singletons, with the ten largest covering approximately 0.011%. Study results and limitations: Shorter TCRB CDR3s, moderately but significantly so, were found in Type 1 diabetes patients in all four CD4+ subsets.

Sequencing used naive CD4+ T cells from blood. The receptors were sampled from a woman aged 18-29 years with type 1 diabetes.

The rearrangement joins TRBV30 to TRBJ2-7, with unresolved D. V was trimmed by 3 bases and J by 0 bases, leaving 15 bases between them. The germline CDR1 and CDR2 sequences are GTSNPN and SVGIG (reference sequence). The CDR3 runs to 15 residues. The CDR3 sequence: CAWRGRPPISYEQYF. The CDR3 DNA is TGTGCCTGGAGGGGCCGTCCGCCCATCTCCTACGAGCAGTACTTC.

The CDR3 sequence: CASSSSLNTEAFF. In DNA form, the CDR3 reads TGTGCCAGCAGTTCGTCTTTGAACACTGAAGCTTTCTTT. The rearrangement links TRBV28 to TRBJ1-1; D not resolved. CDR1 MDHEN and CDR2 SYDVKM come from the germline V gene. The CDR3 runs 13 residues. Trimming took 4 bases from V and 0 from J, leaving 6 bases between them.

The sample holds a few counts of this clone. The V gene is TRBV25-1, the J gene TRBJ1-5, with 9 bases that match TRBD1. Germline CDR1 reads MGHDK; CDR2 reads SYGVNS. J lost 10 bases, V lost 5 bases, and 6 bases had no gene match. The CDR3 consists of 13 residues. The CDR3 bases are TGTGCCAGCAGTCCCCGGGACAGGGAACCCCAGCATTTT. Its translation: CASSPRDREPQHF.

This clone was detected a few times. This chain uses TRBV9 with TRBJ1-5; D call uncertain. V was shortened by 0 bases and J by 6 bases, with 7 bases between the two germline ends. CDR1 and CDR2 (germline): SGDLS, YYNGEE. The CDR3 length is 13 residues. This CDR3 reads CASSVASGQPQHF. CDR3 DNA sequence: TGTGCCAGCAGCGTAGCTTCGGGTCAGCCCCAGCATTTT.

This clone was detected a few times. The rearrangement uses TRBV21-1 and TRBJ2-7; TRBD1, the table's D call, was not compared with the DNA. TRBV21-1 is shown as a pseudogene. This CDR3 is built from 15 residues. The CDR3 nucleotides read TGTGCCAGCAGCAAAGTGGGGACAGTGGGGGACGAGCAGTACTTC. This translates into CASSKVGTVGDEQYF.

The chain carries TRBV6-5 and TRBJ2-2; TRBD1 agrees at 11 bases. Germline V lookup: CDR1 MNHEY, CDR2 SVGAGI. The V and J ends lost 4 bases and 7 bases, in that order; junction bases with no gene match: 8. The CDR3 spans 16 residues. CDR3 loop: CASSLVGTGGSGELFF. The CDR3 region has the DNA TGTGCCAGCAGTTTAGTCGGGACAGGGGGTAGCGGGGAGCTGTTTTTT.

This clone has a handful of counts. The gene calls are TRBV30 and TRBJ1-1; D is undetermined. The V gene lost 1 base and the J gene lost 4 bases, with 10 bases spanning the gap. CDR1 is GTSNPN and CDR2 is SVGIG in the germline V gene (reference sequence). The CDR3 covers 13 residues. Here the CDR3 reads CAWSAGFGTEAFF. The CDR3, as DNA: TGTGCCTGGAGTGCCGGGTTTGGCACTGAAGCTTTCTTT.

This chain links TRBV27 with TRBJ2-3, with TRBD2 matching over 8 bases. Germline trimming cut 3 bases from V and 3 bases from J; bases unmatched to any gene: 5. The length of the CDR3 is 15 residues. The germline CDR1 and CDR2 sequences are MNHEY and SMNVEV (reference sequence). For the CDR3, the DNA is TGTGCCAGCAGTTTCGGGGGGGGGCCTACAGATACGCAGTATTTT. This gives the protein CASSFGGGPTDTQYF.

This clone came up a few times. V is TRBV28 and J is TRBJ1-5, with 9 bases lining up with TRBD1. The germline V gene encodes CDR1 MDHEN and CDR2 SYDVKM. The V segment lost 2 bases and the J segment 2 bases; nucleotides outside the gene matches: 1. The CDR3 covers 15 residues. The CDR3 here is CASSLGDRGNQPQHF. The CDR3 coding sequence is TGTGCCAGCAGTTTAGGGGACAGGGGCAATCAGCCCCAGCATTTT.

The rearrangement uses TRBV9 and TRBJ2-7; D call uncertain. Trimming stripped 0 bases from V and 0 bases from J, with 10 bases between. Germline lookup yields CDR1 SGDLS and CDR2 YYNGEE. The CDR3 spans 15 residues. DNA of the CDR3: TGTGCCAGCAGCGTAGGGGCCGGCAGCTCCTACGAGCAGTACTTC. Translation gives CASSVGAGSSYEQYF.

This clone was found a few times. V usage is TRBV30 and J usage is TRBJ1-1; the match to TRBD1 covers 9 bases. Trimming at V came to 8 bases and at J to 4 bases, leaving 5 bases not matched to a gene. CDR1 and CDR2 from the germline V gene are GTSNPN and SVGIG (reference sequence). This CDR3 has 12 residues. CDR3: CARDRAPTEAFF. CDR3 nucleotides: TGTGCCCGGGACAGGGCTCCCACTGAAGCTTTCTTT.

This clone occurred a few times. The genes are TRBV5-6 and TRBJ2-1; D is undetermined. The CDR3 totals 11 residues. Looked up from germline, CDR1 is SGHDT and CDR2 is YYEEEE. Trimming left V 4 bases short and J 8 bases short, with 7 bases between. The CDR3 DNA sequence: TGTGCCAGCAGCCATGTCCATGAGCAGTTCTTC. Protein product: CASSHVHEQFF.

V and J are TRBV30 and TRBJ2-7; 7 bases fit TRBD2. The CDR3 is 16 residues long. The ends lost 2 bases at V and 1 base at J; junction bases unmatched: 11. Looked up from germline, CDR1 is GTSNPN and CDR2 is SVGIG (reference sequence). CDR3 region: CAWSFLGAGGSYEQYF. The CDR3, as DNA: TGTGCCTGGAGTTTCTTAGGGGCCGGGGGGTCCTACGAGCAGTACTTC.

V is TRBV21-1 and J is TRBJ2-5; the table's D call TRBD1 went unverified against the DNA. TRBV21-1 is described as a pseudogene. The CDR3 runs 12 residues. CDR3 bases: TGTGCCAGCAGCCATTACCAAGAGACCCAGTACTTC. Protein product: CASSHYQETQYF.

The table lists this clone with a few counts. The chain employs TRBV7-2 and TRBJ1-2, with TRBD1 matching over 9 bases. This CDR3 has 13 residues. Losses at the gene ends were 6 bases for V and 8 bases for J; bases not matched to a gene: 7. Germline CDR1 and CDR2: SGHTA and FQGNSA. In DNA, the CDR3 is TGTGCCAGCAGAGAACCCGGGACAGGGGGCTACACCTTC. This encodes CASREPGTGGYTF. The full variable domain, its missing parts supplied by reference TRBV7-2 and TRBJ1-2, is GAGVSQSPSNKVTEKGKDVELRCDPISGHTALYWYRQSLGQGLEFLIYFQGNSAPDKSGLPSDRFSAERTGGSVSTLTIQRTQQEDSAVYLCASREPGTGGYTFGSGTRLTVV.

The chain recombines TRBV5-1 with TRBJ2-7, with 9 nucleotides matching TRBD2. Germline trimming cut 4 bases from V and 2 bases from J; bases unmatched to any gene: 4. The CDR3 has 14 residues. Germline V gene data show CDR1 as SGHRS and CDR2 as YFSETQ. CDR3 region: CASSGGGRAYEQYF. Written as DNA, the CDR3 is TGCGCCAGCAGCGGTGGCGGGAGGGCCTACGAGCAGTACTTC. Full variable domain (remainder filled in from reference TRBV5-1 and TRBJ2-7): KAGVTQTPRYLIKTRGQQVTLSCSPISGHRSVSWYQQTPGQGLQFLFEYFSETQRNKGNFPGRFSGRQFSNSRSEMNVSTLELGDSALYLCASSGGGRAYEQYFGPGTRLTVT.

This clone was seen a few times. This sequence joins TRBV6-5 and TRBJ1-5, with D possibly being TRBD1 (5 bases). Germline CDR1 MNHEY, CDR2 SVGAGI. With 0 bases removed from V and 4 bases from J, the gap between germline ends came to 10 bases. There are 15 residues in the CDR3. The CDR3 nucleotides read TGTGCCAGCAGTTACTCGACAGAAAAAAATCAGCCCCAGCATTTT. Encoded protein: CASSYSTEKNQPQHF.

A few counts support this clone. The chain couples TRBV5-1 to TRBJ2-5; D may be TRBD2 (5 bases). The V gene's germline CDR1 is SGHRS and CDR2 YFSETQ. The CDR3 has 15 residues. Trimming removed 4 bases at V and 4 bases at J, with 17 bases between. CDR3 residues: CASSTGYGEGETQYF. In nucleotides, the CDR3 is TGCGCCAGCAGCACGGGATATGGGGAAGGAGAGACCCAGTACTTC.

This clone was picked up a small number of times. CDR3 sequence reads: CSAGGRMALEQFF. In DNA, the CDR3 is TGCAGCGCGGGGGGGAGGATGGCCCTTGAGCAGTTCTTC. The gene calls are TRBV29-1 and TRBJ2-1, with TRBD2 matching over 8 bases. CDR3 length: 13 residues. The V and J ends lost 7 bases and 9 bases, in that order; junction bases with no gene match: 11. Germline CDR1 reads SQVTM; CDR2 reads ANQGSEA.

This clone was seen a handful of times. The chain has TRBV27 and TRBJ1-5; 7 bases line up with TRBD1. This CDR3 has 14 residues. Germline V gene sequence: CDR1 MNHEY, CDR2 SMNVEV (reference sequence). The trim removed 6 bases at V and 5 bases at J, leaving 7 bases unmatched. The CDR3 is CASRPDREYQPQHF. As DNA, the CDR3 is TGTGCCAGCAGACCCGACAGGGAATATCAGCCCCAGCATTTT.

This chain joins TRBV6-5 and TRBJ2-7, with D tentatively TRBD1 (7 bases). In germline, CDR1 is MNHEY, CDR2 SVGAGI. This CDR3 has 14 residues. V was clipped by 4 bases and J by 2 bases, with 12 bases between them. The CDR3 reads CASSSQGGTYEQYF. The CDR3 coding sequence is TGTGCCAGCAGTTCCCAGGGGGGAACCTACGAGCAGTACTTC.

This sequence joins TRBV29-1 and TRBJ1-1, with D perhaps matching TRBD1 (5 bases). The length of the CDR3 is 15 residues. Between the trimmed V and J ends, which lost 1 base and 4 bases, there was a span of 16 bases. Germline V gene data show CDR1 as SQVTM and CDR2 as ANQGSEA. For the CDR3, the DNA is TGCAGCGTTGAAGTAGCGGGGGTCGAGGCCACTGAAGCTTTCTTT. Encoded protein: CSVEVAGVEATEAFF.

The chain employs TRBV15 and TRBJ1-5; D unclear. Germline V gives CDR1 LNHNV, CDR2 YYDKDF (reference sequence). V was shortened by 0 bases and J by 12 bases, with 9 bases between the two germline ends. The CDR3 is 12 amino acids. The CDR3 loop is CATSRDLSRQHF. The CDR3, as DNA: TGTGCCACCAGCAGAGATCTCAGTCGCCAGCATTTT.

Only a few counts were recorded for this clone. The chain uses TRBV28 and TRBJ1-1; 8 bases fit TRBD1. This CDR3 spans 14 amino acids. Looked up from germline, CDR1 is MDHEN and CDR2 is SYDVKM. V gave up 5 bases and J gave up 10 bases; unmatched junction bases: 12. The CDR3 loop reads CASSPLFRTGTAFF. In DNA form, the CDR3 reads TGTGCCAGCAGTCCCTTATTTCGGACAGGGACAGCTTTCTTT.

In its sample, this clone was seen a few times. The chain has TRBV4-2 and TRBJ2-7; 9 nucleotides match TRBD2. Germline V gene data show CDR1 as LGHNA and CDR2 as YNFKEQ. The V and J ends lost 0 bases and 3 bases, in that order; junction bases with no gene match: 6. The CDR3 sequence is 16 residues long. The CDR3 region is CASSQDKASGNYEQYF. The CDR3 nucleotides read TGTGCCAGCAGCCAAGATAAGGCTAGCGGGAACTACGAGCAGTACTTC.

This clone was observed a few times. The chain employs TRBV9 and TRBJ2-7; perhaps TRBD2 as D (5 bases). The V end lost 2 bases, the J end lost 0 bases, and 12 bases lay between the germline ends. The CDR3 spans 15 residues. CDR1 and CDR2 (germline): SGDLS, YYNGEE. The chain's CDR3 is CASSVRPGSSYEQYF. The DNA for the CDR3 is TGTGCCAGCAGCGTGCGCCCGGGAAGCTCCTACGAGCAGTACTTC.